The next 4 T cell receptor beta chains were all read from a single sample in a study of T cells in Graves' hyperthyroidism and ophthalmopathy. The TCR beta CDR3 regions underwent amplification using RNA transcripts as the source. TCR CDR3 regions were first amplified by RT-PCR with HTBI primers. Via MiXCR, TCRdb re-called the multiplex PCR reads, giving one row per CDR3 protein. The sample lists about 420,000 distinct CDR3 sequences, 15% to 18% occurring once. The specimen sequenced was blood. The receptors come from a woman under 30 with Graves' hyperthyroidism.

The rearrangement uses TRBV27 and TRBJ2-7, with 12 bases aligning to TRBD1. V gave up 1 base and J gave up 6 bases; unmatched junction bases: 4. Germline loops: CDR1 MNHEY, CDR2 SMNVEV (reference sequence). The CDR3 spans 15 residues. The CDR3 loop is CASSLLGQGAGEQYF. DNA of the CDR3: TGTGCCAGCAGTTTATTGGGACAGGGGGCTGGCGAGCAGTACTTC.

This clonotype was observed at least ten times. The J gene is TRBJ2-7, the V gene TRBV5-1, with D tentatively TRBD1 (6 bases). CDR3 size: 16 residues. V dropped 5 bases and J dropped 1 base, with 19 bases sitting between them. Per germline, CDR1 SGHRS and CDR2 YFSETQ. CDR3 DNA: TGCGCCAGCAGACATGGCAACAGGGTACGGTCCTACGAGCAGTACTTC. Translation: CASRHGNRVRSYEQYF.

The genes are TRBV25-1 and TRBJ2-7; 13 bases fit TRBD2. The CDR3 sequence is 14 residues long. The trim removed 9 bases at V and 2 bases at J, leaving 4 bases unmatched. Germline V CDR1 and CDR2: MGHDK, SYGVNS. The CDR3 region has the DNA TGTGCCAGTACCGGGACTAGCGGGACCTACGAGCAGTACTTC. This codes for CASTGTSGTYEQYF.

There are a few counts of this clonotype. This chain joins TRBV27 and TRBJ1-6; 7 bases fit TRBD1. The CDR3 contains 13 residues. Trimming took 7 bases from V and 4 from J; bases not matched to a gene: 1. Germline CDR1 MNHEY, CDR2 SMNVEV (reference sequence). Written as DNA, the CDR3 is TGTGCCAGCATGGGACAGTATAATTCACCCCTCCACTTT. Its protein is CASMGQYNSPLHF.